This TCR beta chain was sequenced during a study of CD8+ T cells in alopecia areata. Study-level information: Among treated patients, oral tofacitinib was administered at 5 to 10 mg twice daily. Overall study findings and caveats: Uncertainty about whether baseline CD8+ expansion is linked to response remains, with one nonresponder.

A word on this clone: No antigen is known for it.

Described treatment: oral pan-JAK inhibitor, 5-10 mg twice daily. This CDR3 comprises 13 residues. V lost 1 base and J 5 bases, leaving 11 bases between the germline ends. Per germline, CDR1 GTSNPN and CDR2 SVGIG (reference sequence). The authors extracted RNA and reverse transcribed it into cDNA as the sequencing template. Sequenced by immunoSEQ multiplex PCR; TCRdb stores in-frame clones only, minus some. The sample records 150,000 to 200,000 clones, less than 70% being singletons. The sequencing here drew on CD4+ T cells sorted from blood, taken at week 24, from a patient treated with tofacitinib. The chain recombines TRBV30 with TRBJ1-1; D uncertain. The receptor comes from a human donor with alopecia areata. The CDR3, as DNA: TGTGCCTGGAGTGGGGCAGTACGGACTGAAGCTTTCTTT. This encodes CAWSGAVRTEAFF.